This TCR beta chain emerged from a study of blood T cell repertoires in COVID-19. Seattle cases were enrolled at active infection and followed longitudinally. Repertoires were generated with immunoSEQ multiplex PCR, while TCRdb's copy carries only in-frame clones and drops some. The profile shows around 210,000 clones, around 85% of them singletons. From germline, CDR1 is SGHRS and CDR2 YFSETQ. Deletions cut 4 bases from V and 7 bases from J, with 14 bases between. The CDR3 has 14 amino acids. The sequence was obtained from a man in his forties or fifties with COVID-19, enrolled during active disease. Material: peripheral blood. The chain uses TRBV5-1 and TRBJ2-2; maybe TRBD2 (6 bases). CDR3 amino acids: CASSPGLRVGELFF. As DNA, the CDR3 is TGCGCCAGCAGCCCGGGACTCCGTGTCGGGGAGCTGTTTTTT.